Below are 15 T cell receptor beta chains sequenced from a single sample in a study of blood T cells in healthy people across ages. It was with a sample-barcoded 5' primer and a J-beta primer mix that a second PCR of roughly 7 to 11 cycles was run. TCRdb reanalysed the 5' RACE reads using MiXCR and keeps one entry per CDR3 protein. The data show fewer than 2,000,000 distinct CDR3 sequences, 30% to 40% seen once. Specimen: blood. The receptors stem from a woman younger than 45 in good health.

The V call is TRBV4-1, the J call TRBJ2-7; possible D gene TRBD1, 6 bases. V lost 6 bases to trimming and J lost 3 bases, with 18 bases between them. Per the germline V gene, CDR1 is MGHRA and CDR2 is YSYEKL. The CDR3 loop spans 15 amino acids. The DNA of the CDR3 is TGCGCCAGCAGTCAAACCCAGGGGACAAGCTACGAGCAGTACTTC. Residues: CASSQTQGTSYEQYF.

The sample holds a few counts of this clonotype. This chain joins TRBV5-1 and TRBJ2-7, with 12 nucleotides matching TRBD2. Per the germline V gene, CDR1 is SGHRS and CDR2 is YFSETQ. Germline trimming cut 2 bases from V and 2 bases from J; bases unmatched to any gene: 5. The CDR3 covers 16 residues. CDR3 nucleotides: TGCGCCAGCAGCTTAAGGACTAGCGGGGTGCCCTACGAGCAGTACTTC. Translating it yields CASSLRTSGVPYEQYF.

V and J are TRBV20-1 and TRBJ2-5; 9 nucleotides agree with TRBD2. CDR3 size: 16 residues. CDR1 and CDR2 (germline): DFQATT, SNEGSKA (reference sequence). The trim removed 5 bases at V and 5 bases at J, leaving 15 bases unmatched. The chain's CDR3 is CSAHSGRGGRVETQYF. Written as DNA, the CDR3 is TGCAGTGCTCATAGCGGGAGAGGAGGTAGGGTGGAGACCCAGTACTTC.

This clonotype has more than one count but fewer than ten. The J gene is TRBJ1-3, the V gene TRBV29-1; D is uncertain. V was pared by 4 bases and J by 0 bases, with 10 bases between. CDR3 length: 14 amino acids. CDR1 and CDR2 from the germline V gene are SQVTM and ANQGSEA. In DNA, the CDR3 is TGCAGCGTTGTCCCCGCGAGCTCTGGAAACACCATATATTTT. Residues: CSVVPASSGNTIYF. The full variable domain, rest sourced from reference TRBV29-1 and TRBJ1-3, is SAVISQKPSRDICQRGTSLTIQCQVDSQVTMMFWYRQQPGQSLTLIATANQGSEATYESGFVIDKFPISRPNLTFSTLTVSNMSPEDSSIYLCSVVPASSGNTIYFGEGSWLTVV.

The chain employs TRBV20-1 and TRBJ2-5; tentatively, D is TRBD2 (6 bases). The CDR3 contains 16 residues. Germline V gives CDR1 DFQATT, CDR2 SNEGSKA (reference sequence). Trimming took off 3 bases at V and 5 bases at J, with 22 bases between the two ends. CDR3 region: CSASYGTRRGGETQYF. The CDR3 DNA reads TGCAGTGCTAGTTATGGGACTCGGCGAGGAGGGGAGACCCAGTACTTC.

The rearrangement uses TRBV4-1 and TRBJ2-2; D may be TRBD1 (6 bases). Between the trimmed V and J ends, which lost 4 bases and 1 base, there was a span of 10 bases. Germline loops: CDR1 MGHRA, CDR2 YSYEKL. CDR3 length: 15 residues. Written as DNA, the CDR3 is TGCGCCAGCAGCCCCGTACAGGGGAACACCGGGGAGCTGTTTTTT. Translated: CASSPVQGNTGELFF.

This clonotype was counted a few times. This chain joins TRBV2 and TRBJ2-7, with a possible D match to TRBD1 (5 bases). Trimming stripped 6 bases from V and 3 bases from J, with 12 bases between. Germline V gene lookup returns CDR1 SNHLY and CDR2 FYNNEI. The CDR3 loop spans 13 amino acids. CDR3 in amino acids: CASSGRAVYEQYF. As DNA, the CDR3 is TGTGCCAGCAGCGGCAGGGCGGTCTACGAGCAGTACTTC.

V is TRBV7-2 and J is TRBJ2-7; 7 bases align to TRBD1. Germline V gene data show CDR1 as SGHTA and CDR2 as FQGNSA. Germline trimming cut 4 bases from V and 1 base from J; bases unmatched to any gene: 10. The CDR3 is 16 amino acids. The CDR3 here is CASSSYPRGKSYEQYF. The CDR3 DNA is TGTGCCAGCAGCTCCTACCCCAGGGGGAAGTCCTACGAGCAGTACTTC.

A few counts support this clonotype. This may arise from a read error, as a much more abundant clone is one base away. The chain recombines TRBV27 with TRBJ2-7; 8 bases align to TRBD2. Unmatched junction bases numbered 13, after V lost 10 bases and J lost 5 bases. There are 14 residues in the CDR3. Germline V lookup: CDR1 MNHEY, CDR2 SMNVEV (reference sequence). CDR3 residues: CANNKIGGGHEQYF. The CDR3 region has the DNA TGTGCCAACAACAAAATCGGGGGGGGACACGAGCAGTACTTC.

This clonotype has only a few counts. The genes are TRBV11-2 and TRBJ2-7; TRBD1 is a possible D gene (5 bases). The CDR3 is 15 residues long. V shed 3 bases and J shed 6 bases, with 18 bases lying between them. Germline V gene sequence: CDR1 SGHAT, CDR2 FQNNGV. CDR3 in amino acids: CASSFPTVGVGEQYF. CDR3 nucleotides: TGTGCCAGCAGCTTCCCGACAGTCGGAGTGGGCGAGCAGTACTTC.

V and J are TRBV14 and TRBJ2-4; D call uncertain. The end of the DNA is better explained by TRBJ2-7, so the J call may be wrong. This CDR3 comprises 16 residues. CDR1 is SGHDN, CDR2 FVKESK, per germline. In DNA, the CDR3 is TGTGCCAGCAGCCAAGAGGTGGTAGGTGGGTCCTACGAGCAGTACTTC. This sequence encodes CASSQEVVGGSYEQYF.

This CDR3 is CASSQEHLGTEAFF. The CDR3 DNA follows: TGTGCCAGCAGCCAAGAACACCTGGGGACTGAAGCTTTCTTT. V usage is TRBV3-1 and J usage is TRBJ1-1; D not certain. V dropped 0 bases and J dropped 5 bases, with 10 bases sitting between them. The CDR3 contains 14 residues. CDR1 is LGHDT and CDR2 is YNNKEL in the germline V gene (reference sequence).

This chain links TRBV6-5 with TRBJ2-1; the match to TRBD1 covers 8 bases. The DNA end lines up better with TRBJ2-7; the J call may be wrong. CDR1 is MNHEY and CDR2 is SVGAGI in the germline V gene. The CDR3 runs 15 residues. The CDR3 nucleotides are TGTGCCAGCAGTTACTCTCGGACAGGGTCCAATGAGCAGTACTTC. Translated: CASSYSRTGSNEQYF.

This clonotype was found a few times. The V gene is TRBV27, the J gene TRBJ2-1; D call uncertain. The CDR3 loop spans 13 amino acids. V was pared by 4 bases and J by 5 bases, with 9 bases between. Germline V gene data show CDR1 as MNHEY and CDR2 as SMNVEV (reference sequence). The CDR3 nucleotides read TGTGCCAGCAGTTCTCACAACGACAATGAGCAGTTCTTC. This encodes CASSSHNDNEQFF.

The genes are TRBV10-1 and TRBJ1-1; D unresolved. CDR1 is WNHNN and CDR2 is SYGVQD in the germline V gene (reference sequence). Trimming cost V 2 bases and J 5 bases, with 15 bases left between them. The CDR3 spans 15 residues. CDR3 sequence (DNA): TGCGCCAGCAGTGAGAACGGTGTGGCCGGGACTGAAGCTTTCTTT. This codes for CASSENGVAGTEAFF.